This entry lists 25 T cell receptor beta chains sequenced from one sample in a study of OX40 agonist ivuxolimab in advanced cancers. Sequencing was performed with immunoSEQ multiplex PCR; in TCRdb, only in-frame clones are kept and a portion is missing. The sample has 81,000 or so clones, 75% to 95% seen once; the top ten hold roughly 8.7%. Sample: CD4+ or CD8+ T cells sorted from blood, taken in a trial of the OX40 agonist ivuxolimab. The source of these receptors is an adult with an advanced solid tumor such as melanoma, head and neck, liver or kidney cancer.

The chain uses TRBV6-5 and TRBJ1-1; D is unclear. Germline CDR1 and CDR2: MNHEY and SVGAGI. V lost 0 bases to trimming and J lost 4 bases, with 9 bases between them. This CDR3 is built from 14 residues. The CDR3 reads CASSYSLSLTEAFF. The CDR3 DNA is TGTGCCAGCAGTTACTCCCTTAGTCTCACTGAAGCTTTCTTT.

This rearrangement joins TRBV6-5 to TRBJ2-7; weak D call: TRBD2 (5 bases). The germline V gene encodes CDR1 MNHEY and CDR2 SVGAGI. CDR3 length: 12 residues. Between the trimmed V and J ends, which lost 3 bases and 5 bases, there was a span of 8 bases. The CDR3 is CASSYIGDEQYF. CDR3 nucleotides: TGTGCCAGCAGTTATATCGGGGACGAGCAGTACTTC.

Only one count was recorded for this clone. The chain employs TRBV6-5 and TRBJ1-1; D might be TRBD1 (5 bases). There are 13 residues in the CDR3. CDR1 and CDR2 (germline): MNHEY, SVGAGI. Deletions cut 0 bases from V and 5 bases from J, with 7 bases between. Here the CDR3 reads CASSYSGQTEAFF. Written as DNA, the CDR3 is TGTGCCAGCAGTTACTCAGGACAAACTGAAGCTTTCTTT.

This rearrangement joins TRBV6-5 to TRBJ1-5; 7 nucleotides align to TRBD1. The CDR3 is made up of 15 amino acids. V lost 6 bases and J lost 0; bases outside the gene matches: 5. Germline V CDR1 and CDR2: MNHEY, SVGAGI. The CDR3 DNA reads as TGTGCCAGCAGCACTTCAGGGGGTAGCAATCAGCCCCAGCATTTT. Translation gives CASSTSGGSNQPQHF.

The genes are TRBV28 and TRBJ2-7; 7 bases align to TRBD2. This CDR3 comprises 15 residues. Germline assignment: CDR1 MDHEN and CDR2 SYDVKM. J gave up 5 bases and V 6 bases, and 13 bases lay outside the gene matches. The CDR3 coding sequence is TGTGCCAGCAGCATGATGAGCGGGACGAGCCACGAGCAGTACGTC. It translates to CASSMMSGTSHEQYV.

The chain carries TRBV18 and TRBJ1-5; D is ambiguous. Trimming took off 5 bases at V and 4 bases at J, with 12 bases between the two ends. This CDR3 is built from 14 residues. The germline V gene has CDR1 KGHSH and CDR2 LQKENI. CDR3 coding DNA: TGTGCCAGCTCAGTAGGGCACCTTAATCAGCCCCAGCATTTT. Protein: CASSVGHLNQPQHF.

CDR3 sequence (DNA): TGTGCCAGTAGTATGCTCGGAATTCAGCCCCAGCATTTT. Its translation: CASSMLGIQPQHF. The V call is TRBV19, the J call TRBJ1-5, with D unclear. Trimming cost V 3 bases and J 6 bases, with 9 bases left between them. Germline V gives CDR1 LNHDA, CDR2 SQIVND (reference sequence). The CDR3 is 13 residues long.

The V and J genes are TRBV7-2 and TRBJ2-7; D remains ambiguous. The germline gives CDR1 SGHTA, CDR2 FQGNSA. The CDR3 runs to 12 residues. Trimming pared 1 base from V and 6 bases from J, leaving 7 bases between. CDR3 residues: CASSLGLSEQYF. The CDR3 DNA is TGTGCCAGCAGCTTAGGATTAAGCGAGCAGTACTTC.

The chain employs TRBV6-6 and TRBJ1-1; possible D gene TRBD1, 6 bases. CDR1 is MNHNY and CDR2 is SVGAGI in the germline V gene (reference sequence). V lost 0 bases to trimming and J lost 7 bases, with 12 bases between them. This CDR3 has 14 amino acids. The CDR3 region is CASSYSATGFEAFF. DNA of the CDR3: TGTGCCAGCAGTTACTCGGCCACAGGGTTTGAAGCTTTCTTT.

The rearrangement uses TRBV5-6 and TRBJ2-7; 7 bases align to TRBD1. J gave up 7 bases and V 3 bases, and 10 bases lay outside the gene matches. This CDR3 contains 14 residues. CDR1 is SGHDT, CDR2 YYEEEE, per germline. The CDR3 region is CASSWGTAPLEQYV. The DNA of the CDR3 is TGTGCCAGCAGCTGGGGGACAGCTCCGTTGGAGCAGTACGTC.

The chain uses TRBV9 and TRBJ2-7; D remains unclear. Trimming cost V 0 bases and J 0 bases, with 7 bases left between them. There are 14 residues in the CDR3. CDR1 SGDLS and CDR2 YYNGEE come from the germline V gene. The CDR3 region is CASSVATDSYEQYF. For the CDR3, the DNA is TGTGCCAGCAGCGTAGCTACAGACTCCTACGAGCAGTACTTC.

This chain uses TRBV2 with TRBJ2-7; D may be TRBD2 (5 bases). In germline, CDR1 is SNHLY, CDR2 FYNNEI. The CDR3 is made up of 16 amino acids. V gave up 6 bases and J gave up 4 bases, with 22 bases separating them. CDR3 sequence: CASRTYYLRERYEQYV. DNA for the CDR3: TGTGCCAGCAGAACTTACTACTTGAGGGAGAGATACGAGCAGTACGTC.

This clone showed up just once. The chain links TRBV5-1 to TRBJ2-7; 9 nucleotides line up with TRBD1. The CDR3 is 16 residues long. Trimming took 2 bases from V and 3 from J; bases not matched to a gene: 9. CDR1 is SGHRS, CDR2 YFSETQ, per germline. The CDR3 reads CASSLKGDRELYEQYF. The CDR3 bases are TGCGCCAGCAGCTTAAAAGGGGACAGGGAACTCTACGAGCAGTACTTC.

This chain links TRBV7-9 with TRBJ2-1; D is unresolved. Germline CDR1 reads SEHNR; CDR2 reads FQNEAQ (reference sequence). The CDR3 has 11 residues. V shed 5 bases and J shed 4 bases, with 3 bases lying between them. Here the CDR3 reads CASSPYNEQFF. DNA for the CDR3: TGTGCCAGCAGCCCATACAATGAGCAGTTCTTC.

V gene TRBV4-1 combines with J gene TRBJ2-7, with D possibly being TRBD2 (6 bases). This CDR3 contains 13 residues. Germline V gene sequence: CDR1 MGHRA, CDR2 YSYEKL. V lost 0 bases to trimming and J lost 6 bases, with 9 bases between them. This chain's CDR3 is CASSQEREVEQYF. DNA for the CDR3: TGCGCCAGCAGCCAAGAGCGGGAAGTCGAGCAGTACTTC.

The chain is built from TRBV10-3 and TRBJ1-3; the D is unclear. CDR1 is ENHRY and CDR2 is SYGVKD in the germline V gene. Deletions cut 0 bases from V and 10 bases from J, with 13 bases between. The CDR3 loop spans 14 amino acids. The CDR3 sequence: CAISESGGLMTIYF. Written as DNA, the CDR3 is TGTGCCATCAGTGAGTCCGGAGGCTTAATGACCATATATTTT.

This clone has a single count. V is TRBV7-9 and J is TRBJ1-2; D possibly corresponds to TRBD1 (6 bases). In germline, CDR1 is SEHNR, CDR2 FQNEAQ (reference sequence). With 4 bases removed from V and 5 bases from J, the gap between germline ends came to 14 bases. The CDR3 has 14 amino acids. The CDR3 loop is CASSSGTQLYGYTF. Here the CDR3 DNA reads TGTGCCAGCAGCTCCGGGACACAGCTTTATGGCTACACCTTC.

The chain links TRBV7-9 to TRBJ1-1; no clear D. CDR1 SEHNR and CDR2 FQNEAQ come from the germline V gene (reference sequence). V was pared by 3 bases and J by 1 base, with 12 bases between. CDR3 length: 15 residues. The CDR3 nucleotides are TGTGCCAGCAGCTTGACCACCAGTGAGAACACTGAAGCTTTCTTT. Encoded protein: CASSLTTSENTEAFF.

This sequence joins TRBV6-5 and TRBJ2-3; D is ambiguous. The CDR3 length is 13 residues. CDR1 and CDR2 (germline): MNHEY, SVGAGI. V was clipped by 7 bases and J by 4 bases, with 12 bases between them. As DNA, the CDR3 is TGTGCCAGCACCACCGGGTTCGCAGATACGCAGTATTTT. Translating it yields CASTTGFADTQYF.

This chain joins TRBV5-1 and TRBJ2-1, with TRBD2 matching 16 bases. Germline trimming cut 4 bases from V and 6 bases from J; bases unmatched to any gene: 4. Germline loops: CDR1 SGHRS, CDR2 YFSETQ. This CDR3 has 16 residues. CDR3 residues: CASSPGTSGRANEQFF. CDR3 DNA sequence: TGCGCCAGCAGCCCTGGGACTAGCGGGAGGGCCAATGAGCAGTTCTTC.

The chain links TRBV28 to TRBJ2-7, with D possibly being TRBD1 or TRBD2 (5 bases each). V was pared by 4 bases and J by 2 bases, with 12 bases between. The CDR3 sequence is 14 residues long. The V gene's germline CDR1 is MDHEN and CDR2 SYDVKM. The chain's CDR3 is CASSSTGTTYEQYF. CDR3 coding DNA: TGTGCCAGCAGTTCTACCGGGACCACCTACGAGCAGTACTTC. Complete variable domain (other parts from reference TRBV28 and TRBJ2-7): DVKVTQSSRYLVKRTGEKVFLECVQDMDHENMFWYRQDPGLGLRLIYFSYDVKMKEKGDIPEGYSVSREKKERFSLILESASTNQTSMYLCASSSTGTTYEQYFGPGTRLTVT.

The gene calls are TRBV28 and TRBJ2-7; no definite D call. The germline CDR1 and CDR2 sequences are MDHEN and SYDVKM. V dropped 2 bases and J dropped 5 bases, with 4 bases sitting between them. CDR3 length: 11 amino acids. The CDR3 DNA sequence: TGTGCCAGCAGTTTAACCCACGAGCAGTACTTC. It specifies CASSLTHEQYF.

The rearrangement links TRBV7-9 to TRBJ2-6; D remains ambiguous. Per germline, CDR1 SEHNR and CDR2 FQNEAQ (reference sequence). V was trimmed by 1 base and J by 2 bases, leaving 6 bases between them. The CDR3 length is 15 residues. The CDR3 is CASSLGRPGANVLTF. The CDR3 nucleotides read TGTGCCAGCAGCTTAGGGCGCCCTGGGGCCAACGTCCTGACTTTC.

Regarding this clone: Different DNA sequences within this sample yield the same CDR3. This chain connects TRBV4-2 to TRBJ1-5; D not resolved. The germline V and J ends were trimmed by 0 bases and 6 bases, with 6 bases remaining between them. CDR1 and CDR2 (germline): LGHNA, YNFKEQ. The CDR3 loop spans 13 amino acids. The CDR3 region has the DNA TGTGCCAGCAGCCAAGATTGGGGTCAGCCCCAGCATTTT. As protein: CASSQDWGQPQHF.

The chain joins TRBV29-1 to TRBJ1-2; weak D call: TRBD1 (6 bases). The CDR3 totals 12 residues. The V and J ends lost 1 base and 8 bases respectively, with 11 bases between them. Looked up from germline, CDR1 is SQVTM and CDR2 is ANQGSEA. Written as DNA, the CDR3 is TGCAGCGTTGAAGGGGCAGGGGAAGGCTACACCTTC. Encoded protein: CSVEGAGEGYTF. Full variable domain (remainder filled in from reference TRBV29-1 and TRBJ1-2): SAVISQKPSRDICQRGTSLTIQCQVDSQVTMMFWYRQQPGQSLTLIATANQGSEATYESGFVIDKFPISRPNLTFSTLTVSNMSPEDSSIYLCSVEGAGEGYTFGSGTRLTVV.